These T cell receptor beta chains were read from a single sample in a study of blood T cell repertoires in COVID-19. The data were produced by immunoSEQ multiplex PCR, yet TCRdb's version contains in-frame clones alone and is incomplete. Of 70,000 to 75,000 clones listed, roughly 79% were seen once; the top ten hold 20%. The specimen sequenced was peripheral blood. These receptors were taken from a woman aged 70-85 years with acute or convalescent COVID-19. The CDR3 runs from the conserved cysteine through the conserved F or W. The order of the fields is J gene, V gene, D gene, CDR3 protein. A D gene is named only where the DNA matches it firmly.

>TRBJ2-1|TRBV21-1|-
CASSKVDAGGLDEQFF
>TRBJ2-4|TRBV28|-
CASSKTGLGASKNIQYF
>TRBJ1-5|TRBV5-1|TRBD1
CASSSDGQGNQPQHF
>TRBJ2-7|TRBV3-1/TRBV3-2|-
CASSQGTRGRGTHSYEQYF
>TRBJ1-3|TRBV2|-
CASSTDYSGNTIYF
>TRBJ1-5|TRBV10-3|-
CAISESGGPDNQPQHF
>TRBJ2-1|TRBV11-2|TRBD1
CASRRGQGGVDEQFF
>TRBJ1-5|TRBV28|-
CASSLIPGQPQHF
>TRBJ2-3|TRBV5-1|TRBD2
CASSYSGTSGFALDTQYF
>TRBJ2-2|TRBV3-1/TRBV3-2|-
CASSQDRASGTGELFF
>TRBJ2-7|TRBV28|-
CASTKDSPLSYEQYF
>TRBJ1-5|TRBV27|TRBD1
CASSLRQGLQPQHF
>TRBJ1-1|TRBV27|-
CASSKQGTNTEAFF
>TRBJ2-1|TRBV7-9|-
CASSSRTALSSNEQFF
>TRBJ2-7|TRBV5-6|-
CASSLLAYEQYF
>TRBJ2-1|TRBV19|TRBD2
CASSTPPWTRVEVVEQFF
>TRBJ2-7|TRBV29-1|-
CSVENPQGYEQYF
>TRBJ1-1|TRBV5-1|-
CASSFARGTEAFF
>TRBJ1-3|TRBV27|-
CASSPAQGPRGNTIYF
>TRBJ2-7|TRBV24-1|TRBD2
CATSEGLAEIYEQYF
>TRBJ1-5|TRBV2|TRBD1
CASRREGTGNQPQHF
>TRBJ1-4|TRBV5-8|-
CASSLEGISEKLFF
>TRBJ1-2|TRBV4-1|TRBD1
CASSQDQGVSRGYTF
>TRBJ2-1|TRBV4-1|TRBD1
CASSLFGQGALNEQFF
>TRBJ2-7|TRBV9|TRBD2
CASTRDPSGSYEQYF
>TRBJ1-1|TRBV7-9|-
CASSVGHLRNTEAFF
>TRBJ1-2|TRBV7-6|TRBD1
CASSVGQAYGYTF
>TRBJ2-4|TRBV6-2/TRBV6-3|TRBD1
CASSRTGTDLKNIQYF
>TRBJ1-5|TRBV6-5|-
CASSPGRGRQPQHF
>TRBJ2-5|TRBV18|TRBD2
CASSISGLAGLGQETQYF
>TRBJ2-1|TRBV19|TRBD2
CASSTLRAGGLSSYNEQFF
>TRBJ1-5|TRBV19|-
CASRPGYGGNQPQHF
>TRBJ2-5|TRBV7-7|TRBD2
CASSLARRIAGGRGETQYF
>TRBJ2-4|TRBV7-9|-
CASSLKGKADRAKNIQYF
>TRBJ1-1|TRBV23-1|TRBD1
CASSQEQGTNTEAFF
>TRBJ1-1|TRBV12-5|-
CASGLVSFRLNTEAFF
>TRBJ1-5|TRBV15|-
CATSRGFEYSNQPQHF
>TRBJ2-7|TRBV30|-
CASTGAYEQYF
>TRBJ2-1|TRBV6-4|-
CASSDSQRLVNEQFF
>TRBJ1-3|TRBV7-8|-
CASSPDRGAAYGNTIYF
>TRBJ2-6|TRBV5-1|TRBD1
CASSIQGLSGANVLTF